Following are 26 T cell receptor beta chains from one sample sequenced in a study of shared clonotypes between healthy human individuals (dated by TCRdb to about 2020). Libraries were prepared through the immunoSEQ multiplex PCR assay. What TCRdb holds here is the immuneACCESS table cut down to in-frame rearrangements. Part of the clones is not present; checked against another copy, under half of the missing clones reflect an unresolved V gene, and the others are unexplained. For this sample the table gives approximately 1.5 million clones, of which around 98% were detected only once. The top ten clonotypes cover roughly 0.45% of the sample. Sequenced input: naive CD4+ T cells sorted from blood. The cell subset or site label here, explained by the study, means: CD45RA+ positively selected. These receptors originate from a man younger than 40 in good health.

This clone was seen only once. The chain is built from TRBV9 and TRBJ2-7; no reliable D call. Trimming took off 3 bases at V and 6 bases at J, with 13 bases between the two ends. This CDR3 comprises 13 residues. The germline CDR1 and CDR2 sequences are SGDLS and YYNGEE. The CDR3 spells CASSEHIGIEQYF. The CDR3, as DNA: TGTGCCAGCAGCGAACATATCGGAATCGAGCAGTACTTC.

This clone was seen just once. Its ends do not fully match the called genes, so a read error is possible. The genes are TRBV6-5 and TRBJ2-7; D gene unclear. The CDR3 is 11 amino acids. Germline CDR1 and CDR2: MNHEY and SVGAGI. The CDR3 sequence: CASSYSSLIFF. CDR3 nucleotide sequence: TGTGCCAGCAGTTACTCGTCTTTGATCTTCTTC.

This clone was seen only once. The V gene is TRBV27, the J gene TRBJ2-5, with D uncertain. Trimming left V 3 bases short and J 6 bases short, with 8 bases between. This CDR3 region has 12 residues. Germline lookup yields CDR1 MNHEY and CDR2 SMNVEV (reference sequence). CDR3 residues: CASSFRGKTQYF. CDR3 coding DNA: TGTGCCAGCAGTTTCCGTGGAAAGACCCAGTACTTC.

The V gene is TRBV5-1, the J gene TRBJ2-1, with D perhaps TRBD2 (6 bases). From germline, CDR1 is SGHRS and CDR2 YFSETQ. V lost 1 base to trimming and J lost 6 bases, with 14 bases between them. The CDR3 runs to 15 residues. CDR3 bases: TGCGCCAGCAGCTTGAAGACTAGTAATATCAATGAGCAGTTCTTC. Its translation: CASSLKTSNINEQFF.

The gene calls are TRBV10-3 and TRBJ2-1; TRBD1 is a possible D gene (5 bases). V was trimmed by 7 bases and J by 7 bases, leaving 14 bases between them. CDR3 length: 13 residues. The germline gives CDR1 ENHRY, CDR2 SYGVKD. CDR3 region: CAIKAVPGNEQFF. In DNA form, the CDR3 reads TGTGCCATCAAGGCGGTCCCAGGGAATGAGCAGTTCTTC.

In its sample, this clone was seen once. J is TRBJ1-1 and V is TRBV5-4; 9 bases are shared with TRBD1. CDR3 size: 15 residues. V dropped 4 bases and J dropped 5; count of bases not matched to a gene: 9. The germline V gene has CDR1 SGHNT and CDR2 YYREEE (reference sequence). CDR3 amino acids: CASSLMETGGTEAFF. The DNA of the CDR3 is TGTGCCAGCAGCCTTATGGAGACAGGGGGTACTGAAGCTTTCTTT.

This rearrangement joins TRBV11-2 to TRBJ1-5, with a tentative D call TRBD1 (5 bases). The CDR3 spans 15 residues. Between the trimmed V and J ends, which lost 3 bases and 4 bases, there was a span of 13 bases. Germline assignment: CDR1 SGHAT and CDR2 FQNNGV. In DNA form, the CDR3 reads TGTGCCAGCAGCTTGGCCGGGGGGTTTAATCAGCCCCAGCATTTT. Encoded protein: CASSLAGGFNQPQHF.

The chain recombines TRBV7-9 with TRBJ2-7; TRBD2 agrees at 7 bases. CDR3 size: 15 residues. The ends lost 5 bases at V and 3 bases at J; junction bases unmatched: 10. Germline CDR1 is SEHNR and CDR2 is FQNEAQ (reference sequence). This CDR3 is CASSPLSSGIYEQYF. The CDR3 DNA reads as TGTGCCAGCAGCCCGCTTTCTAGCGGAATCTACGAGCAGTACTTC.

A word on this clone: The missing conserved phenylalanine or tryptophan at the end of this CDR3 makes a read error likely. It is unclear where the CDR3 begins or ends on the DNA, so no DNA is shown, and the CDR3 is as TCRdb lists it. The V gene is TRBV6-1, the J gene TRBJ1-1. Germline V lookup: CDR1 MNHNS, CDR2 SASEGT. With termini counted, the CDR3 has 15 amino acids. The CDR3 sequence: CASSESGRWGGQDGV.

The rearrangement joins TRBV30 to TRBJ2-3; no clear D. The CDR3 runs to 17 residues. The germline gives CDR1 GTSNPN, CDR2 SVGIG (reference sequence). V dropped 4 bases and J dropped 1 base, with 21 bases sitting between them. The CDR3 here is CAWTPMVDVGGTDTQYF. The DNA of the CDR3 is TGTGCCTGGACGCCCATGGTGGACGTCGGAGGCACAGATACGCAGTATTTT.

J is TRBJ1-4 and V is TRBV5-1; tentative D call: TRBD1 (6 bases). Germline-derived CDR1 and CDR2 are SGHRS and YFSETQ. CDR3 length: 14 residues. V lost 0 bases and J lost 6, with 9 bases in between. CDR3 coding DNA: TGCGCCAGCAGCTTGGATCAGGGGTATGAAAAACTGTTTTTT. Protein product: CASSLDQGYEKLFF.

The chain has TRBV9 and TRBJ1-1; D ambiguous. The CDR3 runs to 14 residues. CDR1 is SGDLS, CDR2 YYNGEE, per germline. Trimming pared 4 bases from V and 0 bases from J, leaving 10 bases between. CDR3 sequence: CASSFRAVNTEAFF. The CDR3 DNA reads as TGTGCCAGCAGCTTCCGGGCCGTGAACACTGAAGCTTTCTTT.

The CDR3: CASSLVGGQSYNEQFF. For the CDR3, the DNA is TGTGCCAGCAGCTTAGTCGGGGGGCAGTCCTACAATGAGCAGTTCTTC. The V call is TRBV7-2, the J call TRBJ2-1, with D perhaps TRBD2 (7 bases). The CDR3 loop spans 16 amino acids. In germline, CDR1 is SGHTA, CDR2 FQGNSA. The germline V and J ends were trimmed by 1 base and 1 base, with 11 bases remaining between them.

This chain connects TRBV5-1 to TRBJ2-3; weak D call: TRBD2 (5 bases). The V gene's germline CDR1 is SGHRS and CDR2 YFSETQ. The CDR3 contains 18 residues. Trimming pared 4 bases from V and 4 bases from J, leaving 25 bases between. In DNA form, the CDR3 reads TGCGCCAGCAGCAAATACAACCTAAACCCGGCGGGCGCAGATACGCAGTATTTT. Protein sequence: CASSKYNLNPAGADTQYF.

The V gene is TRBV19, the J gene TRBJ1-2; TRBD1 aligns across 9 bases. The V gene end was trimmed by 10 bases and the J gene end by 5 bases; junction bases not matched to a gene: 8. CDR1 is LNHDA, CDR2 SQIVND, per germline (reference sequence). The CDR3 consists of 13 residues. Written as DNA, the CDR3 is TGTGCCACCCTCACAGGGGGCGAATATGGCTACACCTTC. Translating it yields CATLTGGEYGYTF.

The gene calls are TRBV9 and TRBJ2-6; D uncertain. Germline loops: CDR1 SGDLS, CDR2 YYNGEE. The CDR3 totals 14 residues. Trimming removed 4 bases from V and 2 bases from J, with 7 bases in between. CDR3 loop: CASSIRTGANVLTF. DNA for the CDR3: TGTGCCAGCAGCATTAGAACTGGGGCCAACGTCCTGACTTTC. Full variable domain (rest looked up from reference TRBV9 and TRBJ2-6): DSGVTQTPKHLITATGQRVTLRCSPRSGDLSVYWYQQSLDQGLQFLIQYYNGEERAKGNILERFSAQQFPDLHSELNLSSLELGDSALYFCASSIRTGANVLTFGAGSRLTVL.

CDR3 bases: TGTGCCAGCACAGGGGCAGGCCGTTACGAGCAGTACTTC. Translated: CASTGAGRYEQYF. J is TRBJ2-7 and V is TRBV28, with D possibly matching TRBD1 (6 bases). Trimming removed 7 bases from V and 4 bases from J, with 14 bases in between. The CDR3 covers 13 residues. Per the germline V gene, CDR1 is MDHEN and CDR2 is SYDVKM.

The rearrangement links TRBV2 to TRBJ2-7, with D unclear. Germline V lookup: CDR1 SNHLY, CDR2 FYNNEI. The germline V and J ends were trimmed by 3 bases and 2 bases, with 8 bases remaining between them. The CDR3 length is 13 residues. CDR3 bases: TGTGCCAGCAGTGACAGGTCAACCTACGAGCAGTACTTC. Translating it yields CASSDRSTYEQYF.

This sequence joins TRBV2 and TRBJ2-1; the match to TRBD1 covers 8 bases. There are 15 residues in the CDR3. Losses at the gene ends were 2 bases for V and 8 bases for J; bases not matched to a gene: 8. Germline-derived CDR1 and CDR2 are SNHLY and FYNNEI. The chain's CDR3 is CASSEMQGAFHEQFF. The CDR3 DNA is TGTGCCAGCAGTGAAATGCAGGGGGCGTTTCATGAGCAGTTCTTC.

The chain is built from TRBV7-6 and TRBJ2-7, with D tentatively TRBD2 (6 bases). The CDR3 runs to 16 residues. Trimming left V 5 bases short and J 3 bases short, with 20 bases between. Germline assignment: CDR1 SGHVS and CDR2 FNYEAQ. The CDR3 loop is CASSLETSGPVYEQYF. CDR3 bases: TGTGCCAGCAGCCTGGAAACGAGCGGGCCTGTCTACGAGCAGTACTTC.

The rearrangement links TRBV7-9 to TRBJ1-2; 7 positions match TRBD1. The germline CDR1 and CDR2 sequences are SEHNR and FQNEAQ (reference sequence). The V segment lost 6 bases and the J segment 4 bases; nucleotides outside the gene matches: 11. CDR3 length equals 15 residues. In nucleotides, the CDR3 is TGTGCCAGCAGACCCCGGGAGGGGGCCCTCTATGGCTACACCTTC. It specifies CASRPREGALYGYTF.

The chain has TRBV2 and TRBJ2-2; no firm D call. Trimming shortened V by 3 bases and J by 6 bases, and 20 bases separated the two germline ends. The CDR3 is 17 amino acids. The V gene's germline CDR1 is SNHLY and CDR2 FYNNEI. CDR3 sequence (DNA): TGTGCCAGCAGTGATCAGCAAACACCGGATCTCTCCGGGGAGCTGTTTTTT. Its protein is CASSDQQTPDLSGELFF.

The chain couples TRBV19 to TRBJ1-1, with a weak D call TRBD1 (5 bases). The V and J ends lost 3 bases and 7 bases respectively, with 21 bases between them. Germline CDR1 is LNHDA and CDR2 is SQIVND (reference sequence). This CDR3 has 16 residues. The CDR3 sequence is CASSILTGAGGYEAFF. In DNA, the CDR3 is TGTGCCAGTAGTATCCTAACAGGTGCCGGGGGGTATGAAGCTTTCTTT.

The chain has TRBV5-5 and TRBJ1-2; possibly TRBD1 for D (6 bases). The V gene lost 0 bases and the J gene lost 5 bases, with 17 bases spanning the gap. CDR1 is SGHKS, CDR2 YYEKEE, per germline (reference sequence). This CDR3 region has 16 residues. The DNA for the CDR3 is TGTGCCAGCAGCTTGGCCGGGGGCAGGGTCGGGTATGGCTACACCTTC. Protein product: CASSLAGGRVGYGYTF.

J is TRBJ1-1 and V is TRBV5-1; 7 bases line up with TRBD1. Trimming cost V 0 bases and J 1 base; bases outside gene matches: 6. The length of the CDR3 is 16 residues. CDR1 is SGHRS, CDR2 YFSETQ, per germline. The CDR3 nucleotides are TGCGCCAGCAGCTTGGCCCAGACAGGGACGAACACTGAAGCTTTCTTT. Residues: CASSLAQTGTNTEAFF. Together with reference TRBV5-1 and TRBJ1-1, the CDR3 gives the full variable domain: KAGVTQTPRYLIKTRGQQVTLSCSPISGHRSVSWYQQTPGQGLQFLFEYFSETQRNKGNFPGRFSGRQFSNSRSEMNVSTLELGDSALYLCASSLAQTGTNTEAFFGQGTRLTVV.

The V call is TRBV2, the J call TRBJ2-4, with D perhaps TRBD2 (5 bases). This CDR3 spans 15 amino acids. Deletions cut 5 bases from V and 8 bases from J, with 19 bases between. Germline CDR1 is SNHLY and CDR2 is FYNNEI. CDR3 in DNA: TGTGCCAGCAGTACCTCCCAGCGATCCGGGGACATTCAGTACTTC. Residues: CASSTSQRSGDIQYF.